The 10 T cell receptor beta chains below come from one sample, sequenced in a study of regulatory T cells in long-lasting Graves disease. TCR beta libraries were built with iRepertoire HTBI primers and Arm-PCR of CDR3 regions. TCRdb passed the multiplex PCR reads through MiXCR, listing each CDR3 protein once. The sample records under 450,000 distinct CDR3 sequences, roughly 20% being singletons. Described time point: persistent/refractory GD, antithyroid drugs over 5 years with positive TRAb. Preparation of the TCR library used RNA extracted from PBMCs. The starting material was peripheral blood mononuclear cells (PBMCs), obtained when the disease was refractory, from a patient treated with antithyroid drugs. These receptors were obtained from a woman in her forties with Graves disease.

This clonotype was seen ten or more times. In DNA, the CDR3 is TGTGCCAGCAATCCCTCCGCAGCGGCCCAGTACTTC. Its translation: CASNPSAAAQYF. The genes are TRBV2 and TRBJ2-5, with TRBD2 as a possible D gene (5 bases). Trimming pared 7 bases from V and 9 bases from J, leaving 15 bases between. Germline CDR1 and CDR2: SNHLY and FYNNEI. The CDR3 contains 12 residues.

The chain links TRBV19 to TRBJ2-2; the match to TRBD1 covers 9 bases. Germline V gene sequence: CDR1 LNHDA, CDR2 SQIVND (reference sequence). This CDR3 contains 15 residues. J gave up 6 bases and V 6 bases, and 8 bases lay outside the gene matches. The CDR3 sequence: CASSLGTGWAGELFF. The CDR3 coding sequence is TGTGCCAGTAGCCTCGGGACAGGGTGGGCCGGGGAGCTGTTTTTT.

This clonotype occurred many times. The V gene is TRBV12-3 or TRBV12-4, the J gene TRBJ2-5; 8 positions agree with TRBD2. CDR3 length equals 14 residues. After removal of 6 bases from V and 3 bases from J, the junction contained 6 bases not matched to a gene. The CDR3 loop reads CASSLELAEETQYF. CDR3 sequence (DNA): TGTGCCAGCAGCCTGGAACTAGCGGAAGAGACCCAGTACTTC.

This sequence joins TRBV30 and TRBJ1-1; possibly TRBD1 for D (5 bases). The CDR3 extends over 11 amino acids. Germline CDR1 GTSNPN, CDR2 SVGIG (reference sequence). The DNA of the CDR3 is TGTGCGCGTCAGGGGAACACTGAAGCTTTCTTT. Translating gives CARQGNTEAFF.

As regards this clonotype: One base away lies a much larger clone, so this may be a sequencing read error. The chain joins TRBV7-8 to TRBJ2-6; D is perhaps TRBD1 (6 bases). CDR1 and CDR2 (germline): SGHVS, FQNEAQ. The CDR3 runs 20 residues. V was pared by 6 bases and J by 0 bases, with 24 bases between. DNA of the CDR3: TGTGCCAGCAGACTAGGGTGGCAGGGGCCGGACAACTCTGGGGCCAACGTCCTGACTTTC. Translation gives CASRLGWQGPDNSGANVLTF.

This clonotype occurred many times. This chain links TRBV11-2 with TRBJ1-1; D not resolved. Deletions cut 5 bases from V and 3 bases from J, with 10 bases between. This CDR3 has 13 amino acids. The germline V gene has CDR1 SGHAT and CDR2 FQNNGV. CDR3 amino acids: CASSRSGYTEAFF. DNA for the CDR3: TGTGCCAGCAGCCGATCGGGGTACACTGAAGCTTTCTTT.

This clonotype was recorded a few times. CDR3 protein: CASSLYSGSYEQYF. CDR3 DNA: TGTGCCAGCTCACTTTATAGCGGGAGTTACGAGCAGTACTTC. The rearrangement joins TRBV18 to TRBJ2-7; 9 bases are a match to TRBD2. This CDR3 region has 14 residues. V trimming: 4 bases; J trimming: 4 bases; junction bases outside the gene matches: 5. The V gene's germline CDR1 is KGHSH and CDR2 LQKENI.

The chain joins TRBV28 to TRBJ1-4; 7 nucleotides line up with TRBD1. V shed 5 bases and J 11 bases; nucleotides not matched to a gene: 11. CDR1 is MDHEN and CDR2 is SYDVKM in the germline V gene. This CDR3 is 14 amino acids long. CDR3 protein: CASSLPQTGLKLFF. The CDR3 DNA sequence: TGTGCCAGCAGTCTTCCGCAGACAGGGTTGAAACTGTTTTTT.

On this clonotype itself: A much larger clone lies a single base off, so this may be a read error. The chain links TRBV20-1 to TRBJ1-4; no clear D gene. Germline V gene data show CDR1 as DFQATT and CDR2 as SNEGSKA (reference sequence). The V and J ends lost 0 bases and 7 bases respectively, with 6 bases between them. The CDR3 covers 12 residues. CDR3 sequence (DNA): TGCAGTGCTAGAGATCTGCCTGAAAAACTGTTTTTT. Translating gives CSARDLPEKLFF.

This clonotype has ten or more counts. The chain employs TRBV28 and TRBJ1-5, with D perhaps TRBD1 (5 bases). The CDR3 sequence is 12 residues long. V was pared by 7 bases and J by 7 bases, with 11 bases between. From germline, CDR1 is MDHEN and CDR2 SYDVKM. The CDR3 DNA is TGTGCCAGCAATAGCCAGGGACAGCCCCAGCATTTT. It specifies CASNSQGQPQHF. Combining the CDR3 with reference TRBV28 and TRBJ1-5 gives the whole variable domain DVKVTQSSRYLVKRTGEKVFLECVQDMDHENMFWYRQDPGLGLRLIYFSYDVKMKEKGDIPEGYSVSREKKERFSLILESASTNQTSMYLCASNSQGQPQHFGDGTRLSIL.